These 32 T cell receptor beta chains were sequenced from one sample in a study of T-cell reconstitution after alpha-beta-depleted transplantation in children. The TCRbeta library was prepared with unique molecular identifiers. One entry per CDR3 protein results from TCRdb running MiXCR on the PCR reads. The table includes approximately 240,000 distinct CDR3 sequences, about 8.8% detected once. The source material was PBMCs from the stem cell graft donor, sampled from the stem cell graft. The receptor set was obtained from a human donor who donated a stem cell graft to a child with SCID.

The rearrangement links TRBV5-1 to TRBJ1-6, with D perhaps matching TRBD1 (6 bases). Germline CDR1 is SGHRS and CDR2 is YFSETQ. V was clipped by 0 bases and J by 2 bases, with 9 bases between them. This CDR3 is 16 amino acids long. CDR3 residues: CASSLGRGPYNSPLHF. The CDR3 DNA is TGCGCCAGCAGCTTGGGTCGGGGGCCCTATAATTCACCCCTCCACTTT.

This clonotype was seen repeatedly, ten times or more. The chain recombines TRBV20-1 with TRBJ1-1, with 8 bases identical to TRBD1. There are 13 residues in the CDR3. Per the germline V gene, CDR1 is DFQATT and CDR2 is SNEGSKA (reference sequence). V shed 5 bases and J 0 bases; nucleotides not matched to a gene: 2. This chain's CDR3 is CSAQQGVNTEAFF. In DNA, the CDR3 is TGCAGTGCTCAACAGGGGGTGAACACTGAAGCTTTCTTT.

Notes on this clonotype: One junction end disagrees with the germline gene, perhaps due to a read error. The rearrangement uses TRBV5-1 and TRBJ1-2; D unclear. Germline loops: CDR1 SGHRS, CDR2 YFSETQ. The CDR3 covers 13 residues. The CDR3 DNA reads TGTGCCAGCAGCTCCGGGCTGCCCTATGGCTACACCTTC. Translated: CASSSGLPYGYTF.

On this clonotype: This may be a read error: a much more frequent sequence differs by one nucleotide. This sequence joins TRBV2 and TRBJ1-2; D is undetermined. CDR3 length equals 13 residues. The germline V gene encodes CDR1 SNHLY and CDR2 FYNNEI. In DNA form, the CDR3 reads TGTGCCAGCAGTGAAGTCAGTTCCTATGGCGACACCTTC. Its protein product is CASSEVSSYGDTF.

The table lists this clonotype with many counts. The V and J genes are TRBV15 and TRBJ2-5, with D perhaps matching TRBD1 (5 bases). CDR3 length equals 13 residues. Germline CDR1 is LNHNV and CDR2 is YYDKDF (reference sequence). The V end lost 5 bases, the J end lost 1 base, and 8 bases lay between the germline ends. DNA for the CDR3: TGTGCCACCAGCCGACAGTCCCAAGAGACCCAGTACTTC. It yields the protein CATSRQSQETQYF.

This clonotype was counted many times. The V and J genes are TRBV3-1 and TRBJ1-1; D gene uncertain. CDR1 LGHDT and CDR2 YNNKEL come from the germline V gene (reference sequence). The CDR3 sequence is 11 residues long. Trimming shortened V by 3 bases and J by 3 bases, and 2 bases separated the two germline ends. CDR3 nucleotide sequence: TGTGCCAGCAGCCAGGACACTGAAGCTTTCTTT. Translation gives CASSQDTEAFF.

This clonotype was recorded many times. The chain couples TRBV6-5 to TRBJ2-1, with TRBD2 identical over 7 bases. Germline loops: CDR1 MNHEY, CDR2 SVGAGI. The J segment lost 10 bases and the V segment lost 1 base, leaving 7 bases of the junction unmatched. This CDR3 has 14 residues. This CDR3 is CASSYFSGEGEQFF. For the CDR3, the DNA is TGTGCCAGCAGTTACTTCTCCGGGGAGGGAGAGCAGTTCTTC.

This clonotype was counted ten times or more. The genes are TRBV5-1 and TRBJ1-3; 8 bases align to TRBD1. CDR1 and CDR2 (germline): SGHRS, YFSETQ. Germline trimming cut 2 bases from V and 2 bases from J; bases unmatched to any gene: 6. CDR3 length: 16 amino acids. The DNA of the CDR3 is TGCGCCAGCAGCTTTGCCGTGGGACAGGCTGGAAACACCATATATTTT. Translated: CASSFAVGQAGNTIYF. Drawing the rest from reference TRBV5-1 and TRBJ1-3, the complete variable domain is KAGVTQTPRYLIKTRGQQVTLSCSPISGHRSVSWYQQTPGQGLQFLFEYFSETQRNKGNFPGRFSGRQFSNSRSEMNVSTLELGDSALYLCASSFAVGQAGNTIYFGEGSWLTVV.

This clonotype came up many times. The DNA of the CDR3 is TGTGCCAGCAGCTACAGGACTAGCACAGATACGCAGTATTTT. As protein: CASSYRTSTDTQYF. The chain uses TRBV7-8 and TRBJ2-3; either TRBD1 or TRBD2 may fit D (5 bases each). CDR1 is SGHVS and CDR2 is FQNEAQ in the germline V gene. The CDR3 is 14 residues long. V dropped 4 bases and J dropped 0 bases, with 8 bases sitting between them.

Ten or more counts support this clonotype. The chain recombines TRBV11-2 with TRBJ2-5; D gene unclear. Trimming stripped 1 base from V and 4 bases from J, with 16 bases between. This CDR3 has 16 residues. CDR1 SGHAT and CDR2 FQNNGV come from the germline V gene. CDR3 bases: TGTGCCAGCAGCTTAGGGACCTCCGCCCTCGTAGAGACCCAGTACTTC. Its translation: CASSLGTSALVETQYF.

This clonotype was seen repeatedly, ten times or more. The rearrangement uses TRBV7-9 and TRBJ2-5; no reliable D call. This CDR3 is built from 14 residues. Trimming shortened V by 4 bases and J by 3 bases, and 12 bases separated the two germline ends. The germline V gene encodes CDR1 SEHNR and CDR2 FQNEAQ (reference sequence). CDR3 nucleotide sequence: TGTGCCAGCAGCTCTTCCGCCCCTAAAGAGACCCAGTACTTC. This codes for CASSSSAPKETQYF.

This clonotype has ten or more counts. This chain joins TRBV14 and TRBJ1-6; possible D gene TRBD1, 6 bases. The CDR3 has 16 amino acids. Germline CDR1 reads SGHDN; CDR2 reads FVKESK. With 0 bases removed from V and 7 bases from J, the gap between germline ends came to 13 bases. CDR3 in DNA: TGTGCCAGCAGCCAAGATCTTGGAGGGGGGAATTCACCCCTCCACTTT. Encoded protein: CASSQDLGGGNSPLHF.

Many counts were recorded for this clonotype. The DNA of the CDR3 is TGTGCCAGCAGCTTAAATGGGGCGTCGAACACCGGGGAGCTGTTTTTT. Encoded protein: CASSLNGASNTGELFF. The rearrangement links TRBV7-2 to TRBJ2-2; TRBD1 might be the D (5 bases). Looked up from germline, CDR1 is SGHTA and CDR2 is FQGNSA. The CDR3 extends over 16 amino acids. Trimming stripped 2 bases from V and 0 bases from J, with 10 bases between.

This clonotype was recorded at least ten times. This rearrangement joins TRBV6-1 to TRBJ1-3; 7 bases fit TRBD1. V trimming: 4 bases; J trimming: 0 bases; junction bases outside the gene matches: 3. CDR3 length: 15 amino acids. Per germline, CDR1 MNHNS and CDR2 SASEGT. The CDR3 DNA reads as TGTGCCAGCAGTGCGACAGGGAACTCTGGAAACACCATATATTTT. As protein: CASSATGNSGNTIYF.

Ten or more counts support this clonotype. This sequence joins TRBV2 and TRBJ2-3; TRBD2 matches 12 bases. V dropped 4 bases and J dropped 0; count of bases not matched to a gene: 17. This CDR3 is built from 21 residues. The germline V gene has CDR1 SNHLY and CDR2 FYNNEI. The CDR3 coding sequence is TGTGCCAGCAGTGCACCCATACTAGCGGGGGGACCGACCACAAGCACAGATACGCAGTATTTT. It is translated as CASSAPILAGGPTTSTDTQYF. Drawing the rest from reference TRBV2 and TRBJ2-3, the complete variable domain is EPEVTQTPSHQVTQMGQEVILRCVPISNHLYFYWYRQILGQKVEFLVSFYNNEISEKSEIFDDQFSVERPDGSNFTLKIRSTKLEDSAMYFCASSAPILAGGPTTSTDTQYFGPGTRLTVL.

The table lists this clonotype with many counts. The V gene is TRBV9, the J gene TRBJ1-2; 9 positions match TRBD1. Germline CDR1 SGDLS, CDR2 YYNGEE. The CDR3 covers 15 residues. Losses at the gene ends were 0 bases for V and 8 bases for J; bases not matched to a gene: 8. CDR3 region: CASSVDLGTGYGYTF. The DNA for the CDR3 is TGTGCCAGCAGCGTAGATCTCGGGACAGGGTACGGCTACACCTTC. The full variable domain, in which reference TRBV9 and TRBJ1-2 provide the parts outside the CDR3, is DSGVTQTPKHLITATGQRVTLRCSPRSGDLSVYWYQQSLDQGLQFLIQYYNGEERAKGNILERFSAQQFPDLHSELNLSSLELGDSALYFCASSVDLGTGYGYTFGSGTRLTVV.

The chain recombines TRBV7-9 with TRBJ2-4; possible D gene TRBD1, 6 bases. The CDR3 totals 15 residues. Germline CDR1 is SEHNR and CDR2 is FQNEAQ (reference sequence). The V gene lost 4 bases and the J gene lost 5 bases, with 15 bases spanning the gap. The CDR3 protein is CASSSNTQGENIQYF. Written as DNA, the CDR3 is TGTGCCAGCAGCTCTAACACACAGGGAGAAAACATTCAGTACTTC.

This clonotype was seen repeatedly, ten times or more. This chain links TRBV5-1 with TRBJ2-1; D not resolved. Trimming cost V 2 bases and J 7 bases, with 19 bases left between them. This CDR3 contains 16 residues. In germline, CDR1 is SGHRS, CDR2 YFSETQ. The CDR3 here is CASSFDPPLGINEQFF. CDR3 nucleotides: TGCGCCAGCAGCTTTGACCCCCCCCTGGGCATAAATGAGCAGTTCTTC. The full variable domain, its missing parts supplied by reference TRBV5-1 and TRBJ2-1, is KAGVTQTPRYLIKTRGQQVTLSCSPISGHRSVSWYQQTPGQGLQFLFEYFSETQRNKGNFPGRFSGRQFSNSRSEMNVSTLELGDSALYLCASSFDPPLGINEQFFGPGTRLTVL.

This clonotype was picked up many times. The CDR3 nucleotides read TGCGCCAGCAGCCAAGGACAGCTATATAATTCACCCCTCCACTTT. Its translation: CASSQGQLYNSPLHF. The chain links TRBV4-1 to TRBJ1-6; possible D gene TRBD1, 5 bases. The CDR3 runs 15 residues. The V gene lost 1 base and the J gene lost 4 bases, with 8 bases spanning the gap. Looked up from germline, CDR1 is MGHRA and CDR2 is YSYEKL.

This clonotype was detected ten times or more. This sequence joins TRBV7-6 and TRBJ2-1; D possibly corresponds to TRBD1 (6 bases). V lost 4 bases and J 2 bases, leaving 12 bases between the germline ends. This CDR3 has 15 residues. Germline lookup yields CDR1 SGHVS and CDR2 FNYEAQ. As DNA, the CDR3 is TGTGCCAGCAGCTCCCAGGGGCCGACCTACAATGAGCAGTTCTTC. Translated: CASSSQGPTYNEQFF.

This clonotype appeared many times. The V and J genes are TRBV30 and TRBJ1-1; D is undetermined. V lost 6 bases and J 7 bases, leaving 15 bases between the germline ends. The CDR3 sequence is 12 residues long. Germline V gene data show CDR1 as GTSNPN and CDR2 as SVGIG (reference sequence). CDR3 amino acids: CACTPRGIEAFF. DNA for the CDR3: TGTGCCTGTACCCCCCGGGGAATTGAAGCTTTCTTT.

This clonotype showed up many times. This chain joins TRBV27 and TRBJ1-2; D is perhaps TRBD1 (5 bases). The CDR3 extends over 13 amino acids. The V end lost 6 bases, the J end lost 7 bases, and 15 bases lay between the germline ends. CDR1 and CDR2 (germline): MNHEY, SMNVEV (reference sequence). The CDR3 bases are TGTGCCAGCAGGCTTTACGGGGCTGGTGGCTACACCTTC. Its protein product is CASRLYGAGGYTF.

Many counts were recorded for this clonotype. The V and J genes are TRBV3-1 and TRBJ2-1, with 12 bases aligning to TRBD2. Germline V lookup: CDR1 LGHDT, CDR2 YNNKEL (reference sequence). The CDR3 has 17 amino acids. V gave up 2 bases and J gave up 8 bases; unmatched junction bases: 10. The CDR3 sequence: CASSQLDASGGADEQFF. In nucleotides, the CDR3 is TGTGCCAGCAGCCAATTGGATGCTAGCGGGGGGGCAGATGAGCAGTTCTTC.

This clonotype was seen at least ten times. The chain is built from TRBV5-5 and TRBJ2-5; no reliable D call. This CDR3 comprises 16 residues. Trimming cost V 2 bases and J 4 bases, with 18 bases left between them. The germline V gene has CDR1 SGHKS and CDR2 YYEKEE (reference sequence). The CDR3 coding sequence is TGTGCCAGCAGCTTATCACGCGGCCGGGTGCGAGAGACCCAGTACTTC. Its protein product is CASSLSRGRVRETQYF.

This clonotype came up many times. The V and J genes are TRBV7-9 and TRBJ2-3, with TRBD2 as a possible D gene (5 bases). This CDR3 is built from 14 residues. Deletions cut 5 bases from V and 5 bases from J, with 14 bases between. Germline values: CDR1 SEHNR, CDR2 FQNEAQ (reference sequence). The DNA for the CDR3 is TGTGCCAGCAGCCTCACCGCCCGGGGAGATACGCAGTATTTT. This encodes CASSLTARGDTQYF. The complete variable domain, with remaining parts taken from reference TRBV7-9 and TRBJ2-3, reads DTGVSQNPRHKITKRGQNVTFRCDPISEHNRLYWYRQTLGQGPEFLTYFQNEAQLEKSRLLSDRFSAERPKGSFSTLEIQRTEQGDSAMYLCASSLTARGDTQYFGPGTRLTVL.

This clonotype was seen many times. V and J are TRBV5-1 and TRBJ2-3, with D hard to call. Germline CDR1 is SGHRS and CDR2 is YFSETQ. The CDR3 sequence is 15 residues long. The V end was cut by 1 base, the J end by 0 bases, with 9 bases between. CDR3 region: CASSLIGSSTDTQYF. The CDR3 DNA is TGCGCCAGCAGCTTGATCGGGTCTAGCACAGATACGCAGTATTTT.

In its sample, this clonotype was seen many times. J is TRBJ1-6 and V is TRBV12-3 or TRBV12-4, with unresolved D. V was clipped by 6 bases and J by 7 bases, with 13 bases between them. The CDR3 loop spans 14 amino acids. In DNA form, the CDR3 reads TGTGCCAGCAGCCCTCGAGGAGCGAATTCACCCCTCCACTTT. Encoded protein: CASSPRGANSPLHF.

This clonotype appeared many times. The chain carries TRBV6-5 and TRBJ1-3, with 7 bases fitting TRBD1. The germline gives CDR1 MNHEY, CDR2 SVGAGI. The CDR3 runs to 15 residues. With 0 bases clipped from V and 3 bases from J, the junction kept 2 bases outside the gene matches. CDR3 nucleotides: TGTGCCAGCAGTTACTCATGGGACAGTGGAAACACCATATATTTT. As protein: CASSYSWDSGNTIYF.

This clonotype was counted many times. This chain links TRBV6-5 with TRBJ2-7; D ambiguous. V gave up 3 bases and J gave up 5 bases, with 14 bases separating them. Germline V gives CDR1 MNHEY, CDR2 SVGAGI. The CDR3 is 14 residues long. The CDR3 region is CASSYFSMGHEQYF. The DNA for the CDR3 is TGTGCCAGCAGTTATTTTTCAATGGGCCACGAGCAGTACTTC.

The table lists this clonotype with many counts. The V gene is TRBV5-6, the J gene TRBJ1-5; no clear D gene. This CDR3 contains 15 residues. Trimming cost V 6 bases and J 2 bases, with 15 bases left between them. Per germline, CDR1 SGHDT and CDR2 YYEEEE. The CDR3 region has the DNA TGTGCCAGCACCACTGGGGTATCGGGCAATCAGCCCCAGCATTTT. Amino acids: CASTTGVSGNQPQHF.

This clonotype was recorded many times. This chain joins TRBV6-5 and TRBJ1-5; 8 bases line up with TRBD1. Germline V lookup: CDR1 MNHEY, CDR2 SVGAGI. The CDR3 sequence is 16 residues long. The junction had 6 bases not matched to a gene; V was cut back by 5 bases and J by 0 bases. The CDR3 DNA reads TGTGCCAGCAGTACCCGGACAGGGAATAGCAATCAGCCCCAGCATTTT. This translates into CASSTRTGNSNQPQHF.

This clonotype occurred many times. CDR3 bases: TGCAGTGCTAGAGTTCAGGGACCCACAGATACGCAGTATTTT. The encoded protein is CSARVQGPTDTQYF. The chain employs TRBV20-1 and TRBJ2-3; the D gene could be TRBD1 or TRBD2 (5 bases each). Trimming took 1 base from V and 2 from J, leaving 10 bases between them. The CDR3 runs to 14 residues. The germline V gene encodes CDR1 DFQATT and CDR2 SNEGSKA (reference sequence).